This TCR beta chain was documented in a study of T cells after yellow fever vaccination. Per germline, CDR1 DFQATT and CDR2 SNEGSKA (reference sequence). The CDR3 contains 15 residues. Trimming pared 6 bases from V and 0 bases from J, leaving 18 bases between. TCRdb fed the 5' RACE reads into MiXCR, producing one record per CDR3 protein. The table shows about 22,000 distinct CDR3 sequences, with roughly 5% occurring only once. Ten or more counts support this clonotype. The chain uses TRBV20-1 and TRBJ2-7; tentative D call: TRBD1 (6 bases). This receptor was obtained from a man younger than 35 who received the YFV17D yellow fever vaccine. The sequences come from PBMCs, either bulk or a sorted T-cell subset (CD4+, CD8+, memory, or dextramer-sorted; not recorded which), collected about 41 days after the first yellow fever vaccination. The CDR3 nucleotides are TGCAGTGCACCCACCACAGGGTCGGGCTCCTACGAGCAGTACGTC. This codes for CSAPTTGSGSYEQYV.